The next 17 T cell receptor beta chains were all read from a single sample in a study of OX40 agonist ivuxolimab in advanced cancers. TCRdb's copy holds only in-frame clones and misses some; the assay was immunoSEQ multiplex PCR. The top ten hold about 0.6% of the sample, which has 73,000 or so clones, roughly 85% seen once. The material was CD4+ or CD8+ T cells sorted from blood, obtained in a trial of the OX40 agonist ivuxolimab. These TCRs come from an adult with an advanced solid tumor such as melanoma, head and neck, liver or kidney cancer.

The chain couples TRBV6-5 to TRBJ1-3; 8 nucleotides align to TRBD1. The CDR3 spans 15 residues. Germline trimming cut 6 bases from V and 4 bases from J; bases unmatched to any gene: 8. CDR1 and CDR2 (germline): MNHEY, SVGAGI. The CDR3 bases are TGTGCCAGCAGGGAGGACAGGGTAGGAGGAAACACCATATATTTT. This translates into CASREDRVGGNTIYF.

This sequence joins TRBV7-2 and TRBJ1-5; 7 bases agree with TRBD1. Germline assignment: CDR1 SGHTA and CDR2 FQGNSA. The CDR3 runs 15 residues. The V and J ends lost 5 bases and 0 bases, in that order; junction bases with no gene match: 4. CDR3 nucleotides: TGTGCCAGCAGCCCAGGGGGGGCTAGCAATCAGCCCCAGCATTTT. Amino acids: CASSPGGASNQPQHF.

The chain links TRBV9 to TRBJ2-1; possibly TRBD1 for D (6 bases). The V gene's germline CDR1 is SGDLS and CDR2 YYNGEE. Deletions cut 4 bases from V and 7 bases from J, with 18 bases between. The CDR3 sequence is 15 residues long. CDR3: CASSTTRGSSNEQFF. CDR3 nucleotides: TGTGCCAGCAGCACCACCAGGGGTAGTTCTAATGAGCAGTTCTTC. Complete variable domain (other parts from reference TRBV9 and TRBJ2-1): DSGVTQTPKHLITATGQRVTLRCSPRSGDLSVYWYQQSLDQGLQFLIQYYNGEERAKGNILERFSAQQFPDLHSELNLSSLELGDSALYFCASSTTRGSSNEQFFGPGTRLTVL.

This clone was counted between two and nine times. V gene TRBV19 combines with J gene TRBJ2-3; maybe TRBD2 (6 bases). Germline CDR1 LNHDA, CDR2 SQIVND (reference sequence). V was pared by 4 bases and J by 1 base, with 9 bases between. The CDR3 has 14 residues. In DNA, the CDR3 is TGTGCCAGTAGTACCCCGGGGGGCACAGATACGCAGTATTTT. Protein product: CASSTPGGTDTQYF. Supplemented by reference TRBV19 and TRBJ2-3, the full variable domain reads DGGITQSPKYLFRKEGQNVTLSCEQNLNHDAMYWYRQDPGQGLRLIYYSQIVNDFQKGDIAEGYSVSREKKESFPLTVTSAQKNPTAFYLCASSTPGGTDTQYFGPGTRLTVL.

This chain joins TRBV2 and TRBJ2-1; 9 bases align to TRBD2. The germline gives CDR1 SNHLY, CDR2 FYNNEI. The J segment lost 9 bases and the V segment lost 7 bases, leaving 10 bases of the junction unmatched. The CDR3 is 14 residues long. The CDR3 sequence is CASKGEAGGSEQFF. The CDR3 nucleotides are TGTGCCAGCAAGGGAGAAGCGGGGGGCAGTGAGCAGTTCTTC. Full variable domain (rest looked up from reference TRBV2 and TRBJ2-1): EPEVTQTPSHQVTQMGQEVILRCVPISNHLYFYWYRQILGQKVEFLVSFYNNEISEKSEIFDDQFSVERPDGSNFTLKIRSTKLEDSAMYFCASKGEAGGSEQFFGPGTRLTVL.

This clone has just a few counts. V is TRBV6-1 and J is TRBJ1-1, with D unclear. Germline V gene data show CDR1 as MNHNS and CDR2 as SASEGT. V dropped 2 bases and J dropped 1 base, with 5 bases sitting between them. There are 13 residues in the CDR3. CDR3 nucleotides: TGTGCCAGCAGTGAATACAGGAACACTGAAGCTTTCTTT. Its translation: CASSEYRNTEAFF.

The chain couples TRBV5-1 to TRBJ1-6; D call uncertain. Germline assignment: CDR1 SGHRS and CDR2 YFSETQ. Trimming cost V 0 bases and J 0 bases, with 4 bases left between them. CDR3 length equals 15 residues. Here the CDR3 DNA reads TGCGCCAGCAGCTTGGCGGGCTCCTATAATTCACCCCTCCACTTT. Translation gives CASSLAGSYNSPLHF.

This chain links TRBV7-2 with TRBJ2-3; 10 bases match TRBD2. Looked up from germline, CDR1 is SGHTA and CDR2 is FQGNSA. The V segment lost 4 bases and the J segment 4 bases; nucleotides outside the gene matches: 14. This CDR3 has 18 amino acids. CDR3 sequence (DNA): TGTGCCAGCAGCTATCCACTTGGGCTAGCGGGGGACGCAGATACGCAGTATTTT. Translated: CASSYPLGLAGDADTQYF.

V is TRBV5-6 and J is TRBJ2-3, with no clear D. CDR3 length equals 16 residues. Germline V gene lookup returns CDR1 SGHDT and CDR2 YYEEEE. Trimming removed 1 base at V and 0 bases at J, with 12 bases between. This chain's CDR3 is CASSLYLSLSTDTQYF. DNA for the CDR3: TGTGCCAGCAGCTTGTACCTAAGCTTGAGCACAGATACGCAGTATTTT.

This chain joins TRBV6-5 and TRBJ1-2, with D maybe TRBD1 (6 bases). The CDR3 totals 13 residues. V was cut by 5 bases and J by 4 bases, with 11 bases left in between. CDR1 and CDR2 (germline): MNHEY, SVGAGI. The CDR3 loop is CASSRTARYGYTF. The CDR3 DNA reads as TGTGCCAGCAGTCGGACAGCCCGCTATGGCTACACCTTC.

V gene TRBV7-9 combines with J gene TRBJ1-5, with D perhaps TRBD1 (6 bases). CDR1 and CDR2 from the germline V gene are SEHNR and FQNEAQ (reference sequence). V lost 3 bases, J lost 7 bases, and 16 bases lay in between. The CDR3 has 15 amino acids. The DNA for the CDR3 is TGTGCCAGCAGCTTTGGGACAAACCGCGGGCAGCCCCAGCATTTT. Its translation is CASSFGTNRGQPQHF.

The V call is TRBV11-2, the J call TRBJ2-2, with D possibly matching TRBD2 (6 bases). This CDR3 has 16 residues. The germline CDR1 and CDR2 sequences are SGHAT and FQNNGV. Trimming left V 5 bases short and J 7 bases short, with 20 bases between. CDR3 loop: CASSPRGSPRGGELFF. CDR3 bases: TGTGCCAGCAGCCCCCGGGGTAGCCCGCGGGGCGGGGAGCTGTTTTTT. Full variable domain (missing parts from reference TRBV11-2 and TRBJ2-2): EAGVAQSPRYKIIEKRQSVAFWCNPISGHATLYWYQQILGQGPKLLIQFQNNGVVDDSQLPKDRFSAERLKGVDSTLKIQPAKLEDSAVYLCASSPRGSPRGGELFFGEGSRLTVL.

The genes are TRBV2 and TRBJ1-5; possible D gene TRBD1, 6 bases. Trimming removed 7 bases at V and 2 bases at J, with 18 bases between. The germline CDR1 and CDR2 sequences are SNHLY and FYNNEI. This CDR3 region has 16 residues. CDR3 nucleotide sequence: TGTGCCAGCACCCGGGGGGGGGCCAGGGGCAATCAGCCCCAGCATTTT. It specifies CASTRGGARGNQPQHF. Variable domain in full (rest from reference TRBV2 and TRBJ1-5): EPEVTQTPSHQVTQMGQEVILRCVPISNHLYFYWYRQILGQKVEFLVSFYNNEISEKSEIFDDQFSVERPDGSNFTLKIRSTKLEDSAMYFCASTRGGARGNQPQHFGDGTRLSIL.

Comment on this clone: At one of its ends the junction is not consistent with the germline gene, which may arise from a read error. The chain carries TRBV4-3 and TRBJ1-3; D unresolved. This CDR3 is built from 15 residues. CDR1 is LGHNA and CDR2 is YSLEER in the germline V gene. As DNA, the CDR3 is TGCGCCAGCAGTCAAGATACCGGTACCCGAAACACCATATATTTT. The encoded protein is CASSQDTGTRNTIYF.

The chain's CDR3 is CASSQDLIRSYGYTF. The CDR3 DNA reads as TGCGCCAGCAGCCAAGATCTGATCCGTTCCTATGGCTACACCTTC. V and J are TRBV4-3 and TRBJ1-2; D unresolved. The germline V gene encodes CDR1 LGHNA and CDR2 YSLEER. CDR3 size: 15 residues. Trimming removed 0 bases at V and 4 bases at J, with 12 bases between.

The J gene is TRBJ1-5, the V gene TRBV13, with TRBD1 as a possible D gene (5 bases). Trimming pared 5 bases from V and 2 bases from J, leaving 13 bases between. The length of the CDR3 is 15 residues. Germline values: CDR1 PRHDT, CDR2 FYEKMQ (reference sequence). CDR3: CASSIGAGGNQPQHF. As DNA, the CDR3 is TGTGCCAGCAGCATCGGGGCCGGAGGCAATCAGCCCCAGCATTTT.

The chain combines TRBV9 with TRBJ1-2, with 8 bases matching TRBD1. The CDR3 extends over 12 amino acids. Trimming cost V 1 base and J 8 bases; bases outside gene matches: 1. CDR1 SGDLS and CDR2 YYNGEE come from the germline V gene. CDR3 nucleotide sequence: TGTGCCAGCAGCGTACAGGGGGCAGGCTACACCTTC. It specifies CASSVQGAGYTF.